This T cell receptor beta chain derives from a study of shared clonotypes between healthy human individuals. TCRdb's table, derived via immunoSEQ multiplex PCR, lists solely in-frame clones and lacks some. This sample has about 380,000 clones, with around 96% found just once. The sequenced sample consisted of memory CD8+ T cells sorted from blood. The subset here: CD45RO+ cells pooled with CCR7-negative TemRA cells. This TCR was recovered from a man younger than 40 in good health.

CDR3: CASSLLPNTGELFF. The CDR3 nucleotides read TGCGCCAGCAGCCTATTGCCGAACACCGGGGAGCTGTTTTTT. The chain carries TRBV5-1 and TRBJ2-2; D remains unclear. The germline V and J ends were trimmed by 4 bases and 0 bases, with 7 bases remaining between them. The CDR3 is 14 amino acids. CDR1 and CDR2 (germline): SGHRS, YFSETQ.